A single sample gave rise to the 20 T cell receptor beta chains below, sequenced in a study of blood T cell repertoires in COVID-19. The table came from immunoSEQ multiplex PCR; TCRdb's copy has only in-frame clones and leaves some out. The sample consists of 330,000 or so clones, over 80% of them appearing once. The sequencing sample was made of peripheral blood. All receptors derive from a man younger than 40 with COVID-19, enrolled during active disease.

The chain carries TRBV3-1 (or the pseudogene TRBV3-2) and TRBJ1-1; 9 bases align to TRBD1. This CDR3 region has 24 residues. From germline, CDR1 is LGHDT and CDR2 YNNKEL (reference sequence). With 2 bases clipped from V and 4 bases from J, the junction kept 32 bases outside the gene matches. This chain's CDR3 is CASSQRGTGCFFVTRESGGTEAFF. In DNA form, the CDR3 reads TGTGCCAGCAGCCAACGGGGGACAGGGTGTTTTTTCGTCACCAGAGAATCGGGGGGCACTGAAGCTTTCTTT.

The rearrangement links TRBV7-2 to TRBJ2-3, with D hard to call. V was cut by 5 bases and J by 0 bases, with 18 bases left in between. The CDR3 is 17 residues long. Germline lookup yields CDR1 SGHTA and CDR2 FQGNSA. CDR3 DNA sequence: TGTGCCAGCAGCCCCCCCCGGGTGCAGACTAGCACAGATACGCAGTATTTT. It specifies CASSPPRVQTSTDTQYF.

The rearrangement links TRBV28 to TRBJ1-2, with 8 bases lining up with TRBD1. The V gene end was trimmed by 1 base and the J gene end by 5 bases; junction bases not matched to a gene: 9. Germline V gene sequence: CDR1 MDHEN, CDR2 SYDVKM. The CDR3 totals 16 residues. Here the CDR3 reads CASSLLNSRGRYGYTF. The CDR3 region has the DNA TGTGCCAGCAGTTTATTAAACAGCAGGGGGCGATATGGCTACACCTTC.

The count of this clone is one. The CDR3: CASSLARASGRASYEQYF. CDR3 coding DNA: TGTGCCAGCAGCTTGGCCAGGGCTAGCGGGAGGGCCTCCTACGAGCAGTACTTC. The V call is TRBV5-4, the J call TRBJ2-7, with 12 positions matching TRBD2. CDR3 size: 18 residues. Germline trimming cut 0 bases from V and 0 bases from J; bases unmatched to any gene: 7. From germline, CDR1 is SGHNT and CDR2 YYREEE (reference sequence).

The chain employs TRBV28 and TRBJ1-4, with D perhaps TRBD1 (6 bases). The CDR3 consists of 14 residues. Germline V gives CDR1 MDHEN, CDR2 SYDVKM. V lost 5 bases and J lost 2, with 9 bases in between. The CDR3 nucleotides read TGTGCCAGCAGTGGACAGAGGACTAATGAAAAACTGTTTTTT. This sequence encodes CASSGQRTNEKLFF.

The genes are TRBV30 and TRBJ1-3, with 10 positions matching TRBD1. V trimming: 1 base; J trimming: 0 bases; junction bases outside the gene matches: 6. Germline V lookup: CDR1 GTSNPN, CDR2 SVGIG (reference sequence). CDR3 size: 17 residues. This CDR3 is CAWSGGTGAVSGNTIYF. In nucleotides, the CDR3 is TGTGCCTGGAGTGGCGGGACAGGGGCTGTCTCTGGAAACACCATATATTTT.

The genes are TRBV9 and TRBJ1-1; no reliable D call. The CDR3 contains 14 residues. V lost 4 bases and J 1 base, leaving 11 bases between the germline ends. Germline V lookup: CDR1 SGDLS, CDR2 YYNGEE. CDR3 sequence: CASSSHLANTEAFF. The DNA of the CDR3 is TGTGCCAGCAGCTCACATCTCGCGAACACTGAAGCTTTCTTT.

This clone occurred a few times. This may be a read error: a much more frequent sequence differs by one nucleotide. The chain uses TRBV4-1 and TRBJ2-6; 7 bases are a match to TRBD1. V was pared by 0 bases and J by 2 bases, with 1 base of the junction left unmatched. This CDR3 contains 16 residues. Germline CDR1 is MGHRA and CDR2 is YSYEKL. The CDR3 here is CASSQDQGAGANVLTF. The CDR3 region has the DNA TGCGCCAGCAGCCAAGATCAGGGGGCTGGGGCCAACGTCCTGACTTTC.

This chain joins TRBV19 and TRBJ2-1, with TRBD1 identical over 7 bases. Trimming removed 6 bases from V and 2 bases from J; junction bases left unmatched: 7. CDR1 LNHDA and CDR2 SQIVND come from the germline V gene (reference sequence). The CDR3 spans 15 residues. The CDR3 sequence is CASSLRQGPYNEQFF. In DNA, the CDR3 is TGTGCCAGTAGCCTTAGACAGGGTCCCTACAATGAGCAGTTCTTC. Full variable domain (missing parts from reference TRBV19 and TRBJ2-1): DGGITQSPKYLFRKEGQNVTLSCEQNLNHDAMYWYRQDPGQGLRLIYYSQIVNDFQKGDIAEGYSVSREKKESFPLTVTSAQKNPTAFYLCASSLRQGPYNEQFFGPGTRLTVL.

The rearrangement joins TRBV7-9 to TRBJ2-7; 11 bases align to TRBD2. The CDR3 runs to 18 residues. The germline CDR1 and CDR2 sequences are SEHNR and FQNEAQ (reference sequence). V lost 2 bases and J lost 0; bases outside the gene matches: 9. The CDR3 nucleotides read TGTGCCAGCAGCTTATTTGGGGGGACTAGCGGTAGCTCCTACGAGCAGTACTTC. Its protein product is CASSLFGGTSGSSYEQYF.

The chain employs TRBV28 and TRBJ2-1; TRBD1 matches 7 bases. The CDR3 has 16 amino acids. Germline trimming cut 5 bases from V and 0 bases from J; bases unmatched to any gene: 7. In germline, CDR1 is MDHEN, CDR2 SYDVKM. The CDR3 loop reads CASSPVTGASYNEQFF. CDR3 nucleotides: TGTGCCAGCAGTCCGGTCACAGGGGCCTCCTACAATGAGCAGTTCTTC.

The chain has TRBV4-1 and TRBJ2-7; the match to TRBD1 covers 10 bases. The germline V gene encodes CDR1 MGHRA and CDR2 YSYEKL. This CDR3 is built from 16 residues. V shed 0 bases and J 6 bases; nucleotides not matched to a gene: 8. The CDR3, as DNA: TGCGCCAGCAGCCAAGATGGGGAGGACAGGGGGGGCGAGCAGTACTTC. Translated, it gives CASSQDGEDRGGEQYF.

Note on this clone: A junction boundary mismatches the germline segment, possibly from a read error. The V and J genes are TRBV7-2 and TRBJ2-7, with 9 bases aligning to TRBD2. Germline V lookup: CDR1 SGHTA, CDR2 FQGNSA. The CDR3 has 13 amino acids. In DNA form, the CDR3 reads TGTGCCAGCAGCTTAGCGACGGGACTAGCTGACAACTTC. It encodes CASSLATGLADNF.

The chain carries TRBV19 and TRBJ1-3; 7 nucleotides match TRBD1. Germline V gene data show CDR1 as LNHDA and CDR2 as SQIVND (reference sequence). This CDR3 spans 16 amino acids. With 5 bases clipped from V and 3 bases from J, the junction kept 10 bases outside the gene matches. CDR3 in amino acids: CASSSRTGPFGNTIYF. The DNA for the CDR3 is TGTGCCAGTAGTTCCCGGACAGGCCCCTTTGGAAACACCATATATTTT.

V usage is TRBV5-1 and J usage is TRBJ2-1, with 9 bases identical to TRBD2. This CDR3 contains 15 residues. Losses at the gene ends were 4 bases for V and 12 bases for J; bases not matched to a gene: 14. The germline CDR1 and CDR2 sequences are SGHRS and YFSETQ. The CDR3 sequence: CASSPVGSGRGVQFF. The DNA of the CDR3 is TGCGCCAGCAGCCCTGTGGGTAGCGGGAGAGGAGTGCAGTTCTTC.

The chain employs TRBV10-3 and TRBJ2-7; D not certain. This CDR3 contains 11 residues. The germline V gene has CDR1 ENHRY and CDR2 SYGVKD. Trimming took off 2 bases at V and 7 bases at J, with 6 bases between the two ends. CDR3 loop: CAISEIGEQYF. CDR3 nucleotide sequence: TGTGCCATCAGTGAGATCGGGGAGCAGTACTTC.

The genes are TRBV6-5 and TRBJ2-7; TRBD2 aligns across 7 bases. V shed 6 bases, J shed 3 bases, and the junction held 5 bases outside the gene matches. The CDR3 consists of 13 residues. Per germline, CDR1 MNHEY and CDR2 SVGAGI. DNA of the CDR3: TGTGCCAGCAGCAATCGGGGGGACTACGAGCAGTACTTC. It specifies CASSNRGDYEQYF.

The sample holds a few counts of this clone. V gene TRBV6-5 combines with J gene TRBJ1-1, with 7 bases identical to TRBD1. The CDR3 extends over 13 amino acids. In germline, CDR1 is MNHEY, CDR2 SVGAGI. The J segment lost 9 bases and the V segment lost 7 bases, leaving 11 bases of the junction unmatched. The CDR3 loop is CASTGGAFVQAFF. DNA for the CDR3: TGTGCCAGCACAGGGGGAGCGTTCGTCCAAGCTTTCTTT.

The rearrangement joins TRBV7-3 to TRBJ2-1, with 12 bases identical to TRBD2. The V and J ends lost 3 bases and 8 bases, in that order; junction bases with no gene match: 8. The CDR3 is made up of 16 amino acids. In germline, CDR1 is SGHTA, CDR2 FQGTGA. CDR3 DNA sequence: TGTGCCAGCAGCTTCTACCTAGCGGGAGGGCCTGATGAGCAGTTCTTC. Its protein product is CASSFYLAGGPDEQFF.

V is TRBV5-6 and J is TRBJ2-5; D possibly corresponds to TRBD1 (5 bases). There are 13 residues in the CDR3. Trimming cost V 3 bases and J 3 bases, with 9 bases left between them. Germline-derived CDR1 and CDR2 are SGHDT and YYEEEE. CDR3 in amino acids: CASSWQGKETQYF. Written as DNA, the CDR3 is TGTGCCAGCAGCTGGCAGGGTAAAGAGACCCAGTACTTC.